Presented here are 2 T cell receptor beta chains from one specimen sequenced in a study of cytomegalovirus exposure and HLA in healthy donors. The PCR used 60 Vbeta and 13 Jbeta primers. Assay used: immunoSEQ multiplex PCR; TCRdb lists only in-frame clones, some missing. The sample consists of under 200,000 clones, about 77% of them appearing once. The sample was PBMCs. Every receptor here comes from a man aged 25 to 40 in good health and CMV-seronegative.

This clone was counted a single time. The V call is TRBV28, the J call TRBJ2-7; D unclear. V lost 3 bases and J lost 3, with 6 bases in between. The CDR3 spans 12 residues. The germline CDR1 and CDR2 sequences are MDHEN and SYDVKM. The CDR3 protein is CASSLYSYEQYF. CDR3 nucleotide sequence: TGTGCCAGCAGTTTGTACAGCTACGAGCAGTACTTC.

This chain joins TRBV5-5 and TRBJ1-5; D unresolved. This CDR3 has 13 residues. Germline V lookup: CDR1 SGHKS, CDR2 YYEKEE (reference sequence). Between the trimmed V and J ends, which lost 0 bases and 6 bases, there was a span of 7 bases. CDR3 in DNA: TGTGCCAGCAGCTTGGGAATCAGTCAGCCCCAGCATTTT. This codes for CASSLGISQPQHF.